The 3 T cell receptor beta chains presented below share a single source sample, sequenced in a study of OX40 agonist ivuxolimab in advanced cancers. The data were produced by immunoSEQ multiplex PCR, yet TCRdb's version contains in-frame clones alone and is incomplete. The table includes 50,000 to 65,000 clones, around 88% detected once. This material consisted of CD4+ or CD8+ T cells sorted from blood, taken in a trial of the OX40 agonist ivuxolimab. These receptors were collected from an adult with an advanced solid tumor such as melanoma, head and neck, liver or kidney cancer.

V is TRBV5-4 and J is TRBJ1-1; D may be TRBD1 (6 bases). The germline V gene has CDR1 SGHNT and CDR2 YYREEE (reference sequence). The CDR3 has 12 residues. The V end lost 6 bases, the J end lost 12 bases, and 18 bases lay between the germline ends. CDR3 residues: CASTLGQQLPFF. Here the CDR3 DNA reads TGTGCCAGCACCCTAGGACAGCAGTTACCTTTCTTT.

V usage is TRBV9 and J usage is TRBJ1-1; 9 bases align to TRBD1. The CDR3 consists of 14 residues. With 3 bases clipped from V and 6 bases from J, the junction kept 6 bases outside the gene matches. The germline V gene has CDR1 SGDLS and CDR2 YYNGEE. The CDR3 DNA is TGTGCCAGCAGCGCATCGACAGGGGGGGCTGAAGCTTTCTTT. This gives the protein CASSASTGGAEAFF. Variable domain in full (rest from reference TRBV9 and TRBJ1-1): DSGVTQTPKHLITATGQRVTLRCSPRSGDLSVYWYQQSLDQGLQFLIQYYNGEERAKGNILERFSAQQFPDLHSELNLSSLELGDSALYFCASSASTGGAEAFFGQGTRLTVV.

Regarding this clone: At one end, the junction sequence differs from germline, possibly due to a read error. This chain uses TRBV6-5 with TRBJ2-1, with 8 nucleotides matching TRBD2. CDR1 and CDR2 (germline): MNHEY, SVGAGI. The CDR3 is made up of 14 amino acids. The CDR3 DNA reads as TGTGCCAGCAGTCCGGGACTAGGACCCAATCAGCAGTTCTTC. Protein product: CASSPGLGPNQQFF.